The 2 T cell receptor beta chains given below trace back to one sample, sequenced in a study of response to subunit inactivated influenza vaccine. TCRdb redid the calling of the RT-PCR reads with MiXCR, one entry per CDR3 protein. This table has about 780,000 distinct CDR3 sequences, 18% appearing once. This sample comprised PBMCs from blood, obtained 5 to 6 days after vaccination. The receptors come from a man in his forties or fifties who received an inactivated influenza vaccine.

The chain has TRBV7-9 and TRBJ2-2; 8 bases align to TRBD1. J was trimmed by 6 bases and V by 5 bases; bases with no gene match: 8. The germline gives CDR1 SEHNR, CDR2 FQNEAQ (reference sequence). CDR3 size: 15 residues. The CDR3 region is CASSRGTGFAGELFF. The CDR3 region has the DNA TGTGCCAGCAGCCGCGGGACAGGCTTCGCCGGGGAGCTGTTTTTT.

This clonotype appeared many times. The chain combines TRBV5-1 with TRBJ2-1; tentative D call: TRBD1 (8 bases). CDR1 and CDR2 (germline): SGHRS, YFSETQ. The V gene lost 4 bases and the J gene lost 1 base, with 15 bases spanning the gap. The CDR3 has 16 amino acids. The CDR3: CASSSGTGRSYNEQFF. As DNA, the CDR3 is TGCGCCAGCAGCAGCGGGACAGGCCGTTCCTACAATGAGCAGTTCTTC.